This TCR beta chain was identified during a study of T cells in Graves' hyperthyroidism and ophthalmopathy. Study outcomes and limitations: Blood shared most expanded thyroid clonotypes above 0.001. Ophthalmopathy was predicted by the model a median of around 5.9 months ahead of onset.

Between the trimmed V and J ends, which lost 1 base and 4 bases, there was a span of 8 bases. This CDR3 is built from 13 residues. From germline, CDR1 is SGHTA and CDR2 FQGNSA. TCR beta CDR3 regions were amplified from RNA transcripts. TCR CDR3 underwent first-round RT-PCR with the HTBI primer set. Each CDR3 protein is one row after TCRdb ran MiXCR on the multiplex PCR reads. The sample gives approximately 220,000 distinct CDR3 sequences, around 20% of which show up once; about 45% is in the top ten. At least ten counts were recorded for this clonotype. Its antigen is currently unknown. A patient was excluded if there was uncontrolled infection, other autoimmune disease, pregnancy or lactation. Each 10 ml fresh peripheral blood draw supplied the PBMCs.

Source material: blood. The TCR sequence derives from a man aged 35-49 years with Graves' hyperthyroidism. The chain employs TRBV7-2 and TRBJ2-7; D gene ambiguous. CDR3 nucleotide sequence: TGTGCCAGCAGCTTAGGCCTAGAGTACGAGCAGTACTTC. This sequence encodes CASSLGLEYEQYF. The complete variable domain, with remaining parts taken from reference TRBV7-2 and TRBJ2-7, reads GAGVSQSPSNKVTEKGKDVELRCDPISGHTALYWYRQSLGQGLEFLIYFQGNSAPDKSGLPSDRFSAERTGGSVSTLTIQRTQQEDSAVYLCASSLGLEYEQYFGPGTRLTVT.